The present TCR beta chain was sequenced within a study of shared clonotypes between healthy human individuals. Sorted-subset replicate PCR reactions contained roughly 210 ng DNA, corresponding to about 30,000 T cell genomes. Repertoires were generated with immunoSEQ multiplex PCR, while TCRdb's copy carries only in-frame clones and drops some. The table has about 1.5 million clones, under 99% seen once. Germline CDR1 is LNHDA and CDR2 is SQIVND (reference sequence). CDR3 length equals 17 residues. Trimming pared 5 bases from V and 0 bases from J, leaving 19 bases between. Nashville, Tennessee was home to all donors, who were Caucasian adults.

The TCR was taken from a man aged 30 to 45 in good health. The V gene is TRBV19, the J gene TRBJ1-1; D is perhaps TRBD1 (5 bases). Material for sequencing was naive CD4+ T cells sorted from blood. The subset denotes: CD45RA+ positively selected. The CDR3 DNA reads as TGTGCCAGTAGTGTACGACAGTCGGGAGGACTGAACACTGAAGCTTTCTTT. This gives the protein CASSVRQSGGLNTEAFF.